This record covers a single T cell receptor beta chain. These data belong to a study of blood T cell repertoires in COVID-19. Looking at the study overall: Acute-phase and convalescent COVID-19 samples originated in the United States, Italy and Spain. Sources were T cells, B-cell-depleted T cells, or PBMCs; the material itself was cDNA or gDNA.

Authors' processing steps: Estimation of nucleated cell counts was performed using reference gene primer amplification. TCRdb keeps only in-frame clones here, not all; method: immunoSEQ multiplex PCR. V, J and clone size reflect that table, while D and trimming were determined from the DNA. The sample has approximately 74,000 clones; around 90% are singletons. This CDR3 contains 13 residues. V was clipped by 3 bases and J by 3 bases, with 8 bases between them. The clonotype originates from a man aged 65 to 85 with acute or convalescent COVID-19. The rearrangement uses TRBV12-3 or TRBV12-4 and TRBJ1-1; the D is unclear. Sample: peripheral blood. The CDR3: CASSFAGDTEAFF. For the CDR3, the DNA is TGTGCCAGCAGTTTCGCCGGAGACACTGAAGCTTTCTTT.